These T cell receptor beta chains were read from a single sample in a study of shared clonotypes between healthy human individuals. Sequencing used immunoSEQ multiplex PCR; TCRdb keeps in-frame clones, though not all of them. The sample holds more than 2 million clones; about 94% are singletons and the top ten take 0.13%. The sequenced material came from naive CD4+ T cells sorted from blood. These receptors all stem from a young man in good health. CDR3s include the opening cysteine and the closing phenylalanine or tryptophan. A D gene is named only where the DNA matches it firmly. Clone size is given for some rows only: seen once, a few or many times, or a class if the clone is expanded.

>TRBJ1-2|-|-|TRBV6-6
CASSPRGSIYGYTF
TGTGCCAGCAGCCCCAGGGGTTCGATCTATGGCTACACCTTC
>TRBJ2-5|-|-|TRBV30
CAWSEQETQYF
TGTGCCTGGAGTGAGCAAGAGACCCAGTACTTC
>TRBJ2-7|-|once|TRBV6-1
CASYLGNSYEQYF
TGTGCCAGCTACCTGGGGAACTCCTACGAGCAGTACTTC
>TRBJ1-4|-|-|TRBV30
CAWSGGKTNEKLFF
TGTGCCTGGAGTGGGGGGAAAACTAATGAAAAACTGTTTTTT
>TRBJ2-3|-|-|TRBV5-1
CASSLGGGGADTQYF
TGCGCCAGCAGCTTAGGGGGAGGAGGCGCAGATACGCAGTATTTT
>TRBJ1-1|-|-|TRBV25-1
CASSEYLGAEAFF
TGTGCCAGCAGTGAATATTTGGGGGCCGAAGCTTTCTTT
>TRBJ2-5|TRBD1|-|TRBV10-3
CAIRGQAETQYF
TGTGCCATCAGGGGACAGGCGGAGACCCAGTACTTC
>TRBJ2-7|-|-|TRBV7-8
CASSVSTGLYYEQYF
TGTGCCAGCAGCGTAAGTACAGGCCTCTACTACGAGCAGTACTTC
>TRBJ2-7|TRBD1|-|TRBV10-3
CAISKGQGAYEQYF
TGTGCCATCAGTAAGGGACAGGGAGCCTACGAGCAGTACTTC
>TRBJ1-5|-|once|TRBV30
CAWTAGSGNQPQHF
TGTGCCTGGACCGCGGGGAGCGGCAATCAGCCCCAGCATTTT
>TRBJ2-5|-|once|TRBV10-3
CAIGGVTRRQETQYF
TGTGCCATCGGTGGCGTGACTCGCCGCCAAGAGACCCAGTACTTC
>TRBJ1-4|-|-|TRBV27
CASSFIGAEKLFF
TGTGCCAGCAGTTTTATAGGGGCTGAAAAACTGTTTTTT
>TRBJ2-1|-|-|TRBV6-4
CASSASLSYNEQFF
TGTGCCAGCAGTGCATCCCTCTCTTACAATGAGCAGTTCTTC
>TRBJ1-5|-|-|TRBV6-5
CASSYSIGQYEHF
TGTGCCAGCAGTTACTCGATTGGACAGTACGAACATTTT
>TRBJ2-3|TRBD2|-|TRBV19
CASTPGGGYTDTQYF
TGTGCCAGTACCCCCGGGGGGGGCTACACAGATACGCAGTATTTT
>TRBJ2-3|-|once|TRBV5-8
CASSLAGQLADTQYF
TGTGCCAGCAGCTTGGCTGGACAGTTGGCAGATACGCAGTATTTT
>TRBJ1-6|TRBD1|-|TRBV4-1
CASSPTGQGQNSPLHF
TGCGCCAGCAGCCCCACGGGACAGGGCCAAAATTCACCCCTCCACTTT
>TRBJ2-1|TRBD2|-|TRBV5-1
CASKELAGYNEQFF
TGCGCCAGCAAGGAACTAGCGGGTTACAATGAGCAGTTCTTC
>TRBJ2-7|-|-|TRBV5-8
CASSLDRSYEQYF
TGTGCCAGCAGCTTAGACAGATCCTACGAGCAGTACTTC
>TRBJ2-7|TRBD1|-|TRBV5-1
CASSLLPGTGGYEQYF
TGCGCCAGCAGCTTGCTTCCCGGGACAGGGGGATACGAGCAGTACTTC
>TRBJ2-1|-|-|TRBV30
CAWSVGGRQFF
TGTGCCTGGAGTGTCGGGGGTAGGCAGTTCTTC
>TRBJ2-3|-|-|TRBV6-5
CASSYSLLASDTQYF
TGTGCCAGCAGTTACTCGTTGCTAGCTTCAGATACGCAGTATTTT
>TRBJ2-5|-|-|TRBV25-1
CASSERRSLRETQYF
TGTGCCAGCAGTGAACGCCGATCCCTACGCGAGACCCAGTACTTC
>TRBJ1-3|-|-|TRBV4-3
CASSQVAGSGNTIYF
TGCGCCAGCAGCCAAGTGGCGGGGTCTGGAAACACCATATATTTT
>TRBJ2-7|-|-|TRBV2
CASSEFRGTARLASEQYF
TGTGCCAGCAGTGAATTTAGGGGGACAGCCCGACTAGCGAGTGAGCAGTACTTC
>TRBJ2-2|-|-|TRBV5-4
CASSSDLGGTGELFF
TGTGCCAGCAGCTCCGACTTGGGGGGCACCGGGGAGCTGTTTTTT
>TRBJ2-2|-|-|TRBV7-3
CASSLDPTGELFF
TGTGCCAGCAGCTTAGACCCGACCGGGGAGCTGTTTTTT
>TRBJ2-7|-|-|TRBV11-2
CASSPGGRLTTYEQYF
TGTGCCAGCAGCCCAGGAGGGCGGCTTACGACCTACGAGCAGTACTTC
>TRBJ1-2|-|-|TRBV2
CASTLENIDYGYTF
TGTGCCAGCACCCTGGAAAACATAGACTATGGCTACACCTTC
>TRBJ1-1|-|-|TRBV6-1
CASGAGMNTEAFF
TGTGCCAGCGGGGCCGGGATGAACACTGAAGCTTTCTTT